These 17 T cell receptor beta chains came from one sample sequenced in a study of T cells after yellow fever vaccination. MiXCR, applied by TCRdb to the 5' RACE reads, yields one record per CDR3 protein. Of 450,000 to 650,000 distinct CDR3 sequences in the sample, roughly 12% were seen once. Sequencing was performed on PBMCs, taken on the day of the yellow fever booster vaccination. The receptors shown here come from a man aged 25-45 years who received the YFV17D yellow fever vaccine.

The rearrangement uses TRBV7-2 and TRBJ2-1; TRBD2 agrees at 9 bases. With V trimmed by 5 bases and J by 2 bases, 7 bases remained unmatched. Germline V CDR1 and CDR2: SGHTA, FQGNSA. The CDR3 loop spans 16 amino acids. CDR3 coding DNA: TGTGCCAGCAGCATCGGGACTAGCCGAACCTACAATGAGCAGTTCTTC. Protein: CASSIGTSRTYNEQFF.

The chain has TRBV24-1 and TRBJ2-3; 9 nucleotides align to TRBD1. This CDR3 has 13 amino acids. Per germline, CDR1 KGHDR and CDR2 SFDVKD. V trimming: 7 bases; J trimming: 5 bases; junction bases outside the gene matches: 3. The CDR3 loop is CATRQGAEDTQYF. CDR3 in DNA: TGTGCCACCAGACAGGGGGCAGAAGATACGCAGTATTTT.

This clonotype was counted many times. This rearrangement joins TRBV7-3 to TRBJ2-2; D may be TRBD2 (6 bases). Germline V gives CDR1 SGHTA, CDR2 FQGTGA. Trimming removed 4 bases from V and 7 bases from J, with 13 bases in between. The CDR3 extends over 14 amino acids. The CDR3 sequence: CASSSFGGGGELFF. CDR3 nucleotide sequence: TGTGCCAGCAGCTCCTTCGGGGGTGGCGGGGAGCTGTTTTTT. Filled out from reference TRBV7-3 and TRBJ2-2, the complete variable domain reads GAGVSQTPSNKVTEKGKYVELRCDPISGHTALYWYRQSLGQGPEFLIYFQGTGAADDSGLPNDRFFAVRPEGSVSTLKIQRTERGDSAVYLCASSSFGGGGELFFGEGSRLTVL.

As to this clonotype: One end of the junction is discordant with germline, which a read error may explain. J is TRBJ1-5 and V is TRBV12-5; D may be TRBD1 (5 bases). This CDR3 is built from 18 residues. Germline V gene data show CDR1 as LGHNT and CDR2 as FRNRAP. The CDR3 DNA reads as TGTGCTAGTGGTTTGGCACCCCGGTCTGACAGCCACAATCGGCCCCAGCATTTT. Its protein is CASGLAPRSDSHNRPQHF.

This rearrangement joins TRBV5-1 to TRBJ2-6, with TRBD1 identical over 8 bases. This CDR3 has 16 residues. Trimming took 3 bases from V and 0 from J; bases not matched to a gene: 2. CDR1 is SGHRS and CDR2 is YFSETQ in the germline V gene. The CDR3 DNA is TGCGCCAGCAGCTCCGGGACAGGCTCTGGGGCCAACGTCCTGACTTTC. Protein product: CASSSGTGSGANVLTF.

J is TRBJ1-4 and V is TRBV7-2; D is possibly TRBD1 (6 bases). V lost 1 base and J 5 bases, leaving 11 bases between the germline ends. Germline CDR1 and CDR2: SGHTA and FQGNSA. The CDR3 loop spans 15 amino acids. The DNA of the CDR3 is TGTGCCAGCAGCTTAGTTACAGGGTACAATGAAAAACTGTTTTTT. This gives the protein CASSLVTGYNEKLFF.

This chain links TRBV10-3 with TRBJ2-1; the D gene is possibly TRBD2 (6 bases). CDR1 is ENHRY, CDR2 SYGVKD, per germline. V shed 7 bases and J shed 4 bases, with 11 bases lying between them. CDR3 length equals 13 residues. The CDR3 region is CAIMEGLYNEQFF. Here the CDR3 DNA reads TGTGCCATCATGGAGGGCCTATACAATGAGCAGTTCTTC.

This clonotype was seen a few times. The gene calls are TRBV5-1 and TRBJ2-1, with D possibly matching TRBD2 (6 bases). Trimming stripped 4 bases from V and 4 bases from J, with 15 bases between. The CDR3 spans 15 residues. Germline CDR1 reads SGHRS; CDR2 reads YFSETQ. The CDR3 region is CASSAGMQIYNEQFF. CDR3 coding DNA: TGCGCCAGCAGCGCGGGGATGCAGATTTACAATGAGCAGTTCTTC.

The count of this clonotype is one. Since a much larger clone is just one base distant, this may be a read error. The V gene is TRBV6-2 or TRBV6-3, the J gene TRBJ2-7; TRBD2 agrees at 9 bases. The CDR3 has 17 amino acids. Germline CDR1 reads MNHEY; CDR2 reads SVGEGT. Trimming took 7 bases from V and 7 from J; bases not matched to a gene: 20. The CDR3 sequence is CASIPGIAGAILGEQYF. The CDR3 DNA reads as TGTGCCAGCATCCCGGGAATAGCGGGGGCTATCTTGGGGGAGCAGTACTTC.

The CDR3 DNA reads TGTGCCAGCAGCCTTACTTTGTCGGGAGGTACGACCGGGGAGCTGTTTTTT. Its protein product is CASSLTLSGGTTGELFF. The gene calls are TRBV9 and TRBJ2-2; 7 bases line up with TRBD2. The V and J ends lost 4 bases and 5 bases, in that order; junction bases with no gene match: 14. The length of the CDR3 is 17 residues. The germline V gene encodes CDR1 SGDLS and CDR2 YYNGEE.

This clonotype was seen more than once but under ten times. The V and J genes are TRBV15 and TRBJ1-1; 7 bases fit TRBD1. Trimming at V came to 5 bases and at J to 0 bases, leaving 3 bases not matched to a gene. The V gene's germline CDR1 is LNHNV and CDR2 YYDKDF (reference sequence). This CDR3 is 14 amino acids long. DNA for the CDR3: TGTGCCACCAGCGGGGGACAGATGAACACTGAAGCTTTCTTT. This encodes CATSGGQMNTEAFF.

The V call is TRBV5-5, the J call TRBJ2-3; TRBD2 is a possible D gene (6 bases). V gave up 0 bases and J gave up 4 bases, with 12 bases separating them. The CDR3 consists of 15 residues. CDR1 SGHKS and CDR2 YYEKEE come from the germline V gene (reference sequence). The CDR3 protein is CASSLAEGLSDTQYF. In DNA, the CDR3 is TGTGCCAGCAGCTTGGCCGAGGGACTTTCAGATACGCAGTATTTT.

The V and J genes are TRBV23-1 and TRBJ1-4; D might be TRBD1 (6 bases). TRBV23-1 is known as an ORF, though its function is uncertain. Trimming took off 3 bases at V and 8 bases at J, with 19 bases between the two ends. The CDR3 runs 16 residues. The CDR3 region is CASSQPKLNRAEKLFF. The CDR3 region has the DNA TGCGCCAGCAGTCAGCCTAAACTTAACAGGGCAGAAAAACTGTTTTTT.

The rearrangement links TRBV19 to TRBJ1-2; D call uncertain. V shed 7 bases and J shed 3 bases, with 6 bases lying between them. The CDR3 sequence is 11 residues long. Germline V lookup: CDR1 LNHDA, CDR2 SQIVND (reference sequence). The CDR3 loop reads CASTGDYGYTF. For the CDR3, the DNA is TGTGCCAGTACCGGTGACTATGGCTACACCTTC.

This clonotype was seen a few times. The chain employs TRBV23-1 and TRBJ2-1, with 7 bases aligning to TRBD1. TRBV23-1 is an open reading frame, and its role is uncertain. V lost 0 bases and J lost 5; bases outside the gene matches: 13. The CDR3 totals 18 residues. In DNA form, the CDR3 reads TGCGCCAGCAGTCAATCAAGGGACAGCCCAAAGGGGGACAATGAGCAGTTCTTC. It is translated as CASSQSRDSPKGDNEQFF.

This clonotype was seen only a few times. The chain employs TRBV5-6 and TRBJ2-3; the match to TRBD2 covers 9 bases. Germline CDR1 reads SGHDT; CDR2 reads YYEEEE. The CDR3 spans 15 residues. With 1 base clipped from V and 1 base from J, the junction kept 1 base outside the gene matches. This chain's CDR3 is CASSLWTSGTDTQYF. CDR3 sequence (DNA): TGTGCCAGCAGCTTGTGGACTAGCGGCACAGATACGCAGTATTTT.

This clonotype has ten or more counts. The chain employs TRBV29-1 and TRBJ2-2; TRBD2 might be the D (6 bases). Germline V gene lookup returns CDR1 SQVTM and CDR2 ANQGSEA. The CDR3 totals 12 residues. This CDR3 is CSGEEDTGELFF. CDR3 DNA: TGCAGTGGGGAGGAGGACACCGGGGAGCTGTTTTTT.